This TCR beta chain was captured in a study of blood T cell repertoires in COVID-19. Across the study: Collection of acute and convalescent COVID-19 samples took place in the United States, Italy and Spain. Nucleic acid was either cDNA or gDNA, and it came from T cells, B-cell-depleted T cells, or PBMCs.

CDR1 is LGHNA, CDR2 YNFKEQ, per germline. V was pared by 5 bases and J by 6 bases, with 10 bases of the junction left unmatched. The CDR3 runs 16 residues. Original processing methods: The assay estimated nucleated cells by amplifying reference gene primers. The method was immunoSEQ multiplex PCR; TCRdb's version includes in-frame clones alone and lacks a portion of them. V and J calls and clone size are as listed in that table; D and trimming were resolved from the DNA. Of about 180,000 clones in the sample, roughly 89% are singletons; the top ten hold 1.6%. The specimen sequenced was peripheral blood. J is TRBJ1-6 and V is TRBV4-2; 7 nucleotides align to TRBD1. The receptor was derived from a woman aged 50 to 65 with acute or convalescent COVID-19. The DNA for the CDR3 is TGTGCCAGCAGCACACGCGGGACAGAACTTAATTCACCCCTCCACTTT. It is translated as CASSTRGTELNSPLHF.